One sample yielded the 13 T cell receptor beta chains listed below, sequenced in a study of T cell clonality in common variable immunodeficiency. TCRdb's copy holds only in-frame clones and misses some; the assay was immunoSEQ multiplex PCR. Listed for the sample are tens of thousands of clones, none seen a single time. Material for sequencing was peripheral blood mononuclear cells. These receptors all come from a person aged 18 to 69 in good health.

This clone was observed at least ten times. Partial CDR3 DNA: TGCGCCAGCAGCCCGCGGGCGGGAGGATCCCAAGAGACC. It codes for CASSPRAGGSQET. The CDR3 reads in full as CASSPRAGGSQETQYF. The V call is TRBV5-1, the J call TRBJ2-5; 8 bases map to TRBD2. The CDR3 end is not reached by the read, which stops 3 residues before it; the germline J gene fills it in. Per germline, CDR1 SGHRS and CDR2 YFSETQ. Germline trimming cut 4 bases from V and 1 base from J; bases unmatched to any gene: 9. This CDR3 has 16 amino acids.

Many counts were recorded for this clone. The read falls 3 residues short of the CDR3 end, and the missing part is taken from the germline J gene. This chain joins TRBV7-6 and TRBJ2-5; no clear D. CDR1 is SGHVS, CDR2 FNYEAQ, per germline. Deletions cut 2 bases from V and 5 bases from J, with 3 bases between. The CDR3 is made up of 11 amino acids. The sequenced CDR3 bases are TGTGCCAGCAGCTTATCTGAGACC. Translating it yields CASSLSET. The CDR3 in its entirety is CASSLSETQYF.

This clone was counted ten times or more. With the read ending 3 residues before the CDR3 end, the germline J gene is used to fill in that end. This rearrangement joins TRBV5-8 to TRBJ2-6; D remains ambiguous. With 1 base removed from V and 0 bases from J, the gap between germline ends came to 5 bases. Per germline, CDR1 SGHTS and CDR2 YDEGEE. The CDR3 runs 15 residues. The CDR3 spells CASSLPLSGANVLTF. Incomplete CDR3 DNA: TGTGCCAGCAGCTTGCCCCTCTCTGGGGCCAACGTC.

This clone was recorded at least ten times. CDR3 sequence: CASSAQGFSTDTQYF. CDR3 DNA, as far as it was read: TGTGCCAGCAGCGCCCAGGGTTTTAGCACAGATACG. The gene calls are TRBV9 and TRBJ2-3; D perhaps matches TRBD1 (5 bases). The read gets to within 3 residues of the CDR3 end, and the germline J gene fills in the rest. The V and J ends lost 3 bases and 0 bases respectively, with 11 bases between them. CDR3 length: 15 residues. Germline assignment: CDR1 SGDLS and CDR2 YYNGEE. Complete variable domain (other parts from reference TRBV9 and TRBJ2-3): DSGVTQTPKHLITATGQRVTLRCSPRSGDLSVYWYQQSLDQGLQFLIQYYNGEERAKGNILERFSAQQFPDLHSELNLSSLELGDSALYFCASSAQGFSTDTQYFGPGTRLTVL.

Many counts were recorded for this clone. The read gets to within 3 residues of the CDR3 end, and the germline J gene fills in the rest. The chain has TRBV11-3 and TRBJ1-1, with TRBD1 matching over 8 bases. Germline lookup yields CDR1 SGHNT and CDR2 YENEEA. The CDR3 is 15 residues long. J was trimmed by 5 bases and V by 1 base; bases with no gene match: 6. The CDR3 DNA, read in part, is TGTGCCAGCAGCTTAGTCGGACAGGGTTTAACTGAA. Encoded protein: CASSLVGQGLTE. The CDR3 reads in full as CASSLVGQGLTEAFF.

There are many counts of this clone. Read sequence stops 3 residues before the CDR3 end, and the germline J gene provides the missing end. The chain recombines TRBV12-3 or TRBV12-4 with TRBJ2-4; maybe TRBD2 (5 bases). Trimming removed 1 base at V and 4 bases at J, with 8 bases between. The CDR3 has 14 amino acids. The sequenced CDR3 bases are TGTGCCAGCAGTTTAGGCGGGCGAAAAAACATT. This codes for CASSLGGRKNI. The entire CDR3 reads CASSLGGRKNIQYF.

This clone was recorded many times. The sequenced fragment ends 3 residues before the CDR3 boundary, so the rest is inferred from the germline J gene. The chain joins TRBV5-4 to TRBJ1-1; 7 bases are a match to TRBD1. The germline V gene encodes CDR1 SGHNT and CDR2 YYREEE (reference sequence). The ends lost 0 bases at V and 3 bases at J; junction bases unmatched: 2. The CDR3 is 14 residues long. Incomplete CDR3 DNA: TGTGCCAGCAGCTTGGACAGGGGATACACTGAA. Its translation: CASSLDRGYTE. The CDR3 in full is CASSLDRGYTEAFF.

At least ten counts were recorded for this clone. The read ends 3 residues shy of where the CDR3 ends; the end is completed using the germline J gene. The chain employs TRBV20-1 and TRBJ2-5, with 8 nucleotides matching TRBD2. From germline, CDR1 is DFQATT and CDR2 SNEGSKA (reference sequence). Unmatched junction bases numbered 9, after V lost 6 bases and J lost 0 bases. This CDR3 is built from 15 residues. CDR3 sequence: CSAPPGGGYQETQYF. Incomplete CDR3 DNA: TGCAGTGCCCCGCCAGGCGGGGGGTACCAAGAGACC.

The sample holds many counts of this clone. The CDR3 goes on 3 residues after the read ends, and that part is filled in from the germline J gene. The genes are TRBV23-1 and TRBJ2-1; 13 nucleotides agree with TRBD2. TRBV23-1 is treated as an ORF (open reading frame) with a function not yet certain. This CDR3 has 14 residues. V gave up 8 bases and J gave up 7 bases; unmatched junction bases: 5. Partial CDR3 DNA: TGCGCCAGCGGACTAGCGGGAGCAGGAAATGAG. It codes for CASGLAGAGNE. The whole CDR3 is CASGLAGAGNEQFF.

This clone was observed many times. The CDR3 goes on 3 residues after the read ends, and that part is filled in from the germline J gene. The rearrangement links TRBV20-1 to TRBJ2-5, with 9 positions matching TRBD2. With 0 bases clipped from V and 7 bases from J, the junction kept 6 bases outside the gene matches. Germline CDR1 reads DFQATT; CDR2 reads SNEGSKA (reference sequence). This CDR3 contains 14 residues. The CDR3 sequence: CSARDRRREGTQYF. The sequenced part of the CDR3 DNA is TGCAGTGCTAGAGATCGGCGGCGGGAGGGGACC.

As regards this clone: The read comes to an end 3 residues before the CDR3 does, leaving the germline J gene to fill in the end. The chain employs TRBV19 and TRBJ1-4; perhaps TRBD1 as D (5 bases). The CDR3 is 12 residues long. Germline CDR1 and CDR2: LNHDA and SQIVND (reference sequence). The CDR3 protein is CASSRTQGELFF. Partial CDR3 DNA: TGTGCCAGTAGTCGGACCCAGGGCGAA.

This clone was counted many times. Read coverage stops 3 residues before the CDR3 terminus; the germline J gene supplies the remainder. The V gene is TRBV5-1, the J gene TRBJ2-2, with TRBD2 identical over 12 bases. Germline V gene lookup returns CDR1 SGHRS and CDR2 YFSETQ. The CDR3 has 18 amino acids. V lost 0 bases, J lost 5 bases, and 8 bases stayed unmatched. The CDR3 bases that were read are TGCGCCAGCAGCTTGGTAGGATCCGGGACTAGCGGGACCGGGGAG. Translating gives CASSLVGSGTSGTGE. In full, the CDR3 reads CASSLVGSGTSGTGELFF.

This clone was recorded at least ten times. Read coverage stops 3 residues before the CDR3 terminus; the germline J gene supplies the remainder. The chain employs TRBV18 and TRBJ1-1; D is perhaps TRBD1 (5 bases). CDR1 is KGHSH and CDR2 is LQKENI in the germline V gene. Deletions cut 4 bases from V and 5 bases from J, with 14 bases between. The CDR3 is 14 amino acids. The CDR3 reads CASSLLGGETEAFF. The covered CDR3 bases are TGTGCCAGCTCACTCCTGGGGGGGGAAACTGAA.